The 28 T cell receptor beta chains presented below share a single source sample, sequenced in a study of glioma-infiltrating T cells after dendritic cell vaccination. Sequenced by immunoSEQ multiplex PCR; TCRdb stores in-frame clones only, minus some. Of tens of thousands of clones in the sample, 79% were seen once. The starting material was blood, obtained before dendritic cell vaccination. The receptors originated from a human donor with glioblastoma.

This clone was observed once. The CDR3 loop reads CACTGSSGNTIYF. CDR3 sequence (DNA): TGTGCCTGCACAGGGTCCTCTGGAAACACCATATATTTT. The gene calls are TRBV30 and TRBJ1-3; TRBD1 might be the D (6 bases). Germline V gene sequence: CDR1 GTSNPN, CDR2 SVGIG (reference sequence). The CDR3 length is 13 residues. V lost 6 bases to trimming and J lost 0 bases, with 9 bases between them.

V gene TRBV5-1 combines with J gene TRBJ1-1, with no clear D. The germline V gene has CDR1 SGHRS and CDR2 YFSETQ. V lost 4 bases to trimming and J lost 2 bases, with 12 bases between them. This CDR3 comprises 14 residues. CDR3 sequence reads: CASSLPTSNTEAFF. CDR3 DNA sequence: TGCGCCAGCAGCCTACCCACTTCAAACACTGAAGCTTTCTTT.

V is TRBV28 and J is TRBJ2-7; 9 nucleotides match TRBD2. The CDR3 runs to 14 residues. After removal of 5 bases from V and 2 bases from J, the junction contained 4 bases not matched to a gene. CDR1 MDHEN and CDR2 SYDVKM come from the germline V gene. The CDR3 spells CASSPLAGPYEQYF. The CDR3, as DNA: TGTGCCAGCAGTCCGCTAGCGGGACCCTACGAGCAGTACTTC.

With regard to this clone: Sequence at one end of the junction differs from germline and may be a read error. Other DNA sequences within the sample encode an identical CDR3. The chain employs TRBV5-6 and TRBJ2-2, with a tentative D call TRBD1 (5 bases). This CDR3 has 16 amino acids. The germline V gene encodes CDR1 SGHDT and CDR2 YYEEEE. CDR3 sequence reads: CASSLPRGANTGELFF. The CDR3 DNA reads TGTGCCAGTAGCTTGCCTAGGGGCGCGAACACCGGGGAGCTGTTTTTT.

The rearrangement joins TRBV10-2 to TRBJ1-1; no clear D gene. This CDR3 has 12 residues. Germline CDR1 reads WSHSY; CDR2 reads SAAADI. Trimming left V 2 bases short and J 8 bases short, with 9 bases between. The CDR3 DNA sequence: TGCGCCAGCAGTGAGGGGCCCTTCGAAGCTTTCTTT. Translating it yields CASSEGPFEAFF.

This chain joins TRBV2 and TRBJ2-5; 9 bases fit TRBD2. The CDR3 sequence is 17 residues long. Trimming cost V 0 bases and J 5 bases; bases outside gene matches: 10. Germline V gene sequence: CDR1 SNHLY, CDR2 FYNNEI. The CDR3 region has the DNA TGTGCCAGCAGTGAAGCGCTGGCGGGAGGGAGTGAGGAGACCCAGTACTTC. Its translation is CASSEALAGGSEETQYF. Drawing the rest from reference TRBV2 and TRBJ2-5, the complete variable domain is EPEVTQTPSHQVTQMGQEVILRCVPISNHLYFYWYRQILGQKVEFLVSFYNNEISEKSEIFDDQFSVERPDGSNFTLKIRSTKLEDSAMYFCASSEALAGGSEETQYFGPGTRLLVL.

V usage is TRBV5-6 and J usage is TRBJ2-2; perhaps TRBD1 as D (5 bases). The germline CDR1 and CDR2 sequences are SGHDT and YYEEEE. This CDR3 is 17 amino acids long. V was shortened by 0 bases and J by 5 bases, with 17 bases between the two germline ends. The CDR3 region has the DNA TGTGCCAGCAGCTTGGAACTGTCCAGGGTTGAGACCGGGGAGCTGTTTTTT. Encoded protein: CASSLELSRVETGELFF.

The chain links TRBV5-1 to TRBJ2-7, with 10 bases fitting TRBD2. CDR1 is SGHRS and CDR2 is YFSETQ in the germline V gene. V trimming: 6 bases; J trimming: 0 bases; junction bases outside the gene matches: 6. The CDR3 has 15 amino acids. The CDR3 here is CASTVAGGTSYEQYF. In DNA, the CDR3 is TGCGCCAGCACCGTAGCGGGAGGAACCTCCTACGAGCAGTACTTC.

The V call is TRBV29-1, the J call TRBJ2-7; 7 bases align to TRBD1. V dropped 7 bases and J dropped 2; count of bases not matched to a gene: 14. This CDR3 is 15 amino acids long. Germline V gene data show CDR1 as SQVTM and CDR2 as ANQGSEA. The DNA for the CDR3 is TGCAGCGCCGTCGGGACAGTTGTATTCCCCTACGAGCAGTACTTC. Protein sequence: CSAVGTVVFPYEQYF.

J is TRBJ2-7 and V is TRBV6-6; the match to TRBD2 covers 8 bases. V dropped 6 bases and J dropped 5; count of bases not matched to a gene: 3. The CDR3 totals 12 residues. Germline V gives CDR1 MNHNY, CDR2 SVGAGI (reference sequence). CDR3 in amino acids: CASRVAGNEQYF. CDR3 nucleotides: TGTGCCAGCAGAGTAGCGGGAAACGAGCAGTACTTC.

As DNA, the CDR3 is TGTGCCAGCAGCTTAAGTCGCGGGAGCTCCTACGAGCAGTACTTC. Translating gives CASSLSRGSSYEQYF. The rearrangement links TRBV7-2 to TRBJ2-7; TRBD2 aligns across 7 bases. Germline loops: CDR1 SGHTA, CDR2 FQGNSA. This CDR3 spans 15 amino acids. After removal of 2 bases from V and 0 bases from J, the junction contained 4 bases not matched to a gene. Filled out from reference TRBV7-2 and TRBJ2-7, the complete variable domain reads GAGVSQSPSNKVTEKGKDVELRCDPISGHTALYWYRQSLGQGLEFLIYFQGNSAPDKSGLPSDRFSAERTGGSVSTLTIQRTQQEDSAVYLCASSLSRGSSYEQYFGPGTRLTVT.

The rearrangement joins TRBV5-1 to TRBJ2-3; no firm D call. Deletions cut 0 bases from V and 0 bases from J, with 14 bases between. The CDR3 covers 17 residues. Per the germline V gene, CDR1 is SGHRS and CDR2 is YFSETQ. Here the CDR3 DNA reads TGCGCCAGCAGCTTGGGAGGTTTTGGTGCTAGCACAGATACGCAGTATTTT. Residues: CASSLGGFGASTDTQYF.

This chain connects TRBV5-4 to TRBJ1-2; the D gene is possibly TRBD1 (5 bases). Germline V gene data show CDR1 as SGHNT and CDR2 as YYREEE (reference sequence). Trimming pared 1 base from V and 0 bases from J, leaving 10 bases between. CDR3 length: 15 residues. CDR3 nucleotide sequence: TGTGCCAGCAGCTTGACCTGGACACCTAACTATGGCTACACCTTC. Its protein is CASSLTWTPNYGYTF. Full variable domain (missing parts from reference TRBV5-4 and TRBJ1-2): ETGVTQSPTHLIKTRGQQVTLRCSSQSGHNTVSWYQQALGQGPQFIFQYYREEENGRGNFPPRFSGLQFPNYSSELNVNALELDDSALYLCASSLTWTPNYGYTFGSGTRLTVV.

A single count supports this clone. This chain joins TRBV7-3 and TRBJ2-2; 7 bases are a match to TRBD1. J was trimmed by 5 bases and V by 2 bases; bases with no gene match: 8. The CDR3 is 16 residues long. The germline V gene encodes CDR1 SGHTA and CDR2 FQGTGA. CDR3 region: CASSLFPGGGTGELFF. Written as DNA, the CDR3 is TGTGCCAGCAGCTTATTTCCAGGGGGTGGTACCGGGGAGCTGTTTTTT.

The chain carries TRBV2 and TRBJ1-3, with D possibly being TRBD1 (5 bases). This CDR3 is 13 amino acids long. V lost 4 bases, J lost 9 bases, and 13 bases lay in between. CDR1 and CDR2 from the germline V gene are SNHLY and FYNNEI. The CDR3 sequence: CASSVSGFSTIYF. The CDR3 nucleotides read TGTGCCAGCAGTGTCTCAGGGTTTAGCACCATATATTTT.

On this clone: At the DNA level, this CDR3 is encoded by other sequences in the same sample as well. The V call is TRBV7-2, the J call TRBJ1-1; the D is unclear. From germline, CDR1 is SGHTA and CDR2 FQGNSA. This CDR3 region has 13 residues. Trimming left V 5 bases short and J 3 bases short, with 10 bases between. As DNA, the CDR3 is TGTGCCAGCAGCCCCAATACGGACACTGAAGCTTTCTTT. It yields the protein CASSPNTDTEAFF.

The chain employs TRBV4-3 and TRBJ2-1; TRBD2 matches 8 bases. CDR3 length: 17 residues. V shed 3 bases and J 2 bases; nucleotides not matched to a gene: 9. Germline loops: CDR1 LGHNA, CDR2 YSLEER. As DNA, the CDR3 is TGCGCCAGCAGCCAGGACCTAGCGGGTATACCCTACAATGAGCAGTTCTTC. It specifies CASSQDLAGIPYNEQFF.

The chain uses TRBV5-1 and TRBJ2-7; 10 bases are shared with TRBD2. The junction had 3 bases not matched to a gene; V was cut back by 0 bases and J by 3 bases. Germline V gene data show CDR1 as SGHRS and CDR2 as YFSETQ. This CDR3 comprises 15 residues. CDR3 in amino acids: CASSLGLAGVYEQYF. CDR3 coding DNA: TGCGCCAGCAGCTTGGGGCTAGCGGGAGTCTACGAGCAGTACTTC. Together with reference TRBV5-1 and TRBJ2-7, the CDR3 gives the full variable domain: KAGVTQTPRYLIKTRGQQVTLSCSPISGHRSVSWYQQTPGQGLQFLFEYFSETQRNKGNFPGRFSGRQFSNSRSEMNVSTLELGDSALYLCASSLGLAGVYEQYFGPGTRLTVT.

The chain combines TRBV5-6 with TRBJ2-7; D is unclear. The CDR3 extends over 13 amino acids. The V end was cut by 0 bases, the J end by 7 bases, with 11 bases between. The germline gives CDR1 SGHDT, CDR2 YYEEEE. This chain's CDR3 is CASSLAVLGEQYF. DNA for the CDR3: TGTGCCAGCAGCTTGGCTGTCCTCGGGGAGCAGTACTTC.

This rearrangement joins TRBV2 to TRBJ1-1; no clear D gene. The CDR3 extends over 14 amino acids. Germline-derived CDR1 and CDR2 are SNHLY and FYNNEI. Trimming shortened V by 4 bases and J by 1 base, and 10 bases separated the two germline ends. The DNA of the CDR3 is TGTGCCAGCAGTGGCGACACGGAGAACACTGAAGCTTTCTTT. This translates into CASSGDTENTEAFF.

The chain couples TRBV6-1 to TRBJ1-2; 8 bases agree with TRBD1. From germline, CDR1 is MNHNS and CDR2 SASEGT. The CDR3 length is 14 residues. V lost 6 bases to trimming and J lost 6 bases; unmatched junction nucleotides: 9. CDR3 nucleotide sequence: TGTGCCAGCAGAAGAGGACAGGGTATTCATGGCTACACCTTC. Protein: CASRRGQGIHGYTF.

On this clone: An end of the junction does not agree with germline; a read error may underlie this. V usage is TRBV7-7 and J usage is TRBJ2-1, with D hard to call. This CDR3 spans 13 amino acids. Germline-derived CDR1 and CDR2 are SSHAT and FNYEAQ (reference sequence). The CDR3, as DNA: TGTGCTAGCAGCTTATCCCCGAGCAATGAGCAGTTCTTC. Protein sequence: CASSLSPSNEQFF.

This chain links TRBV30 with TRBJ2-7; 8 bases line up with TRBD1. V trimming: 4 bases; J trimming: 5 bases; junction bases outside the gene matches: 7. The V gene's germline CDR1 is GTSNPN and CDR2 SVGIG (reference sequence). The CDR3 extends over 13 amino acids. The CDR3 coding sequence is TGTGCCTGGACCCAACAGGGGGGCGACGAGCAGTACTTC. Residues: CAWTQQGGDEQYF.

V gene TRBV18 combines with J gene TRBJ1-2, with a possible D match to TRBD1 (6 bases). The length of the CDR3 is 14 residues. The germline V gene has CDR1 KGHSH and CDR2 LQKENI. V was shortened by 2 bases and J by 8 bases, with 15 bases between the two germline ends. The CDR3 here is CASSPITGSQGYTF. CDR3 nucleotides: TGTGCCAGCTCACCAATTACAGGGAGTCAAGGCTACACCTTC.

The chain is built from TRBV7-9 and TRBJ2-3; maybe TRBD2 (6 bases). Germline V CDR1 and CDR2: SEHNR, FQNEAQ (reference sequence). The CDR3 sequence is 14 residues long. Trimming left V 4 bases short and J 2 bases short, with 10 bases between. The CDR3 region is CASSSPSVTDTQYF. The CDR3 bases are TGTGCCAGCAGCTCCCCTAGCGTCACAGATACGCAGTATTTT.

The chain couples TRBV7-6 to TRBJ2-7; a weak D match, TRBD2 (5 bases). The CDR3 contains 13 residues. Germline-derived CDR1 and CDR2 are SGHVS and FNYEAQ. V was pared by 1 base and J by 6 bases, with 10 bases between. The CDR3, as DNA: TGTGCCAGCAGCTTAGTGGCTAGCAGCGAGCAGTACTTC. Protein sequence: CASSLVASSEQYF.

The chain combines TRBV5-4 with TRBJ1-2; unclear D gene. This CDR3 contains 15 residues. The V gene's germline CDR1 is SGHNT and CDR2 YYREEE (reference sequence). Deletions cut 0 bases from V and 6 bases from J, with 15 bases between. DNA of the CDR3: TGTGCCAGCAGCTTGGTCATGTTGGGAGTTCATGGCTACACCTTC. Translating gives CASSLVMLGVHGYTF.

This sequence joins TRBV7-3 and TRBJ2-6; tentative D call: TRBD1 (6 bases). Germline-derived CDR1 and CDR2 are SGHTA and FQGTGA. The germline V and J ends were trimmed by 4 bases and 2 bases, with 9 bases remaining between them. This CDR3 region has 15 residues. Written as DNA, the CDR3 is TGTGCCAGCAGCTCCACAGGGACTGGGGCCAACGTCCTGACTTTC. This sequence encodes CASSSTGTGANVLTF.